These 7 T cell receptor beta chains were sequenced from one sample in a study of blood T cell repertoires in COVID-19 (dated by TCRdb to the early 2020s). The library was made by the immunoSEQ multiplex PCR assay. TCRdb provides this immuneACCESS table in a form limited to in-frame rearrangements. Some clones are lacking; in checked studies, under half of them reflect an unresolved V gene, and why the rest are absent is not known. The sample profile shows about 100,000 clones; 75% to 95% of them were found once. The leading ten clones occupy less than 5.5% of the sample. Sequencing was carried out using peripheral blood. The source of these receptors is a man aged 18 to 29 with acute or convalescent COVID-19.

This clone was found a few times. The chain joins TRBV12-3 or TRBV12-4 to TRBJ1-1; possible D gene TRBD1, 5 bases. CDR3 length: 11 amino acids. Trimming left V 3 bases short and J 8 bases short, with 7 bases between. CDR3 protein: CASSFNREAFF. The CDR3 DNA sequence: TGTGCCAGCAGTTTTAACAGGGAAGCTTTCTTT.

The chain has TRBV19 and TRBJ2-2; D unclear. Germline V CDR1 and CDR2: LNHDA, SQIVND (reference sequence). The V gene lost 4 bases and the J gene lost 7 bases, with 7 bases spanning the gap. The CDR3 is 12 residues long. The CDR3 coding sequence is TGTGCCAGTAGTACCTCAGGCGGGGAGCTGTTTTTT. Translation: CASSTSGGELFF.

CDR3 in amino acids: CASSSVGRQTDNEQFF. CDR3 coding DNA: TGTGCCAGTAGTTCTGTGGGCAGGCAAACGGACAATGAGCAGTTCTTC. The chain joins TRBV19 to TRBJ2-1; D not certain. The V gene's germline CDR1 is LNHDA and CDR2 SQIVND (reference sequence). There are 16 residues in the CDR3. V shed 5 bases and J shed 5 bases, with 19 bases lying between them. Full variable domain (outside the CDR3, taken from reference TRBV19 and TRBJ2-1): DGGITQSPKYLFRKEGQNVTLSCEQNLNHDAMYWYRQDPGQGLRLIYYSQIVNDFQKGDIAEGYSVSREKKESFPLTVTSAQKNPTAFYLCASSSVGRQTDNEQFFGPGTRLTVL.

The J gene is TRBJ1-4, the V gene TRBV15; D may be TRBD1 (6 bases). The germline V gene encodes CDR1 LNHNV and CDR2 YYDKDF (reference sequence). With 1 base removed from V and 12 bases from J, the gap between germline ends came to 21 bases. The CDR3 contains 16 residues. The CDR3 DNA reads TGTGCCACCAGCAGAGTTTTAGACAGGCGTTTTGGTGAACTGTTTTTT. This encodes CATSRVLDRRFGELFF.

CDR3 sequence (DNA): TGTGCCAGCAGCCACGGGAACTCAATTGATACGCAGTATTTT. Translation: CASSHGNSIDTQYF. The rearrangement uses TRBV3-1 (or the pseudogene TRBV3-2) and TRBJ2-3; weak D call: TRBD2 (5 bases). V was shortened by 3 bases and J by 6 bases, with 13 bases between the two germline ends. Germline V CDR1 and CDR2: LGHDT, YNNKEL (reference sequence). CDR3 size: 14 residues.

The chain carries TRBV19 and TRBJ2-5; unclear D gene. V shed 4 bases and J shed 5 bases, with 11 bases lying between them. Germline assignment: CDR1 LNHDA and CDR2 SQIVND (reference sequence). The CDR3 is 13 amino acids. CDR3 sequence reads: CASSRAAEETQYF. CDR3 nucleotide sequence: TGTGCCAGTAGTAGGGCCGCCGAGGAGACCCAGTACTTC. The entire variable domain, with the rest obtained from reference TRBV19 and TRBJ2-5, is as follows: DGGITQSPKYLFRKEGQNVTLSCEQNLNHDAMYWYRQDPGQGLRLIYYSQIVNDFQKGDIAEGYSVSREKKESFPLTVTSAQKNPTAFYLCASSRAAEETQYFGPGTRLLVL.

The rearrangement links TRBV18 to TRBJ1-3; TRBD1 is a possible D gene (6 bases). The germline V gene has CDR1 KGHSH and CDR2 LQKENI. CDR3 size: 13 residues. V shed 6 bases and J shed 2 bases, with 8 bases lying between them. The CDR3 nucleotides read TGTGCCAGCTCGGACAGCGCTGGAAACACCATATATTTT. Its translation is CASSDSAGNTIYF.